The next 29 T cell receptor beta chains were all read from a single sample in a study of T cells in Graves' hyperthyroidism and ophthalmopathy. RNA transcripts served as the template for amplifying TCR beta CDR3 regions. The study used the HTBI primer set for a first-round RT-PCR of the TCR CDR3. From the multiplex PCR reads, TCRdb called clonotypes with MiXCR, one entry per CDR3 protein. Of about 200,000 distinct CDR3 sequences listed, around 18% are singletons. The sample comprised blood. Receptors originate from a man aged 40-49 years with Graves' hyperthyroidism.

CDR3 amino acids: CASSSRGGTEETQYF. CDR3 nucleotide sequence: TGTGCCAGCAGCTCCCGGGGCGGGACAGAAGAGACCCAGTACTTC. J is TRBJ2-5 and V is TRBV7-3, with a tentative D call TRBD1 (7 bases). CDR3 length: 15 residues. With 4 bases removed from V and 3 bases from J, the gap between germline ends came to 15 bases. CDR1 is SGHTA, CDR2 FQGTGA, per germline.

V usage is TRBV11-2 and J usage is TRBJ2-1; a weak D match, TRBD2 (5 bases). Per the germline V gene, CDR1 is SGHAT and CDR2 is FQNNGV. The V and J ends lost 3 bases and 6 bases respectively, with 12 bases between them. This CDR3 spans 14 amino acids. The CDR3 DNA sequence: TGTGCCAGCAGCTTGGGTCGCAGCGGCAATGAGCAGTTCTTC. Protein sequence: CASSLGRSGNEQFF.

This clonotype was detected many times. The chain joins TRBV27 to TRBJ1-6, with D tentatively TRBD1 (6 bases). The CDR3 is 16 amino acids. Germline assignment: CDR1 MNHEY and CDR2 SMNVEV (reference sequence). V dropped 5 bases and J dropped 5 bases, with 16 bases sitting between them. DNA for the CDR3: TGTGCCAGCAGTCGGGGCGGACAGATTAATAATTCACCCCTCCACTTT. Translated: CASSRGGQINNSPLHF.

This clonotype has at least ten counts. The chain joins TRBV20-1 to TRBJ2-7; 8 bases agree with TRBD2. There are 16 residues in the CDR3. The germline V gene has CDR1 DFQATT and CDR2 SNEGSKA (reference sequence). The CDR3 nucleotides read TGCAGCGCCTCATGGCGGGGGGTCTCGAGCTCCTACGAGCAGTACTTC. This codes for CSASWRGVSSSYEQYF.

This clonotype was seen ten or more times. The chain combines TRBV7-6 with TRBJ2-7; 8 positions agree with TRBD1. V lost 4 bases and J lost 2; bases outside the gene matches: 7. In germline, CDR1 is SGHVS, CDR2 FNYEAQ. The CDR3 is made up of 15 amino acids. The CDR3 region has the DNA TGTGCCAGCAGCTACGGGACAGGACTAACCTACGAGCAGTACTTC. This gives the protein CASSYGTGLTYEQYF.

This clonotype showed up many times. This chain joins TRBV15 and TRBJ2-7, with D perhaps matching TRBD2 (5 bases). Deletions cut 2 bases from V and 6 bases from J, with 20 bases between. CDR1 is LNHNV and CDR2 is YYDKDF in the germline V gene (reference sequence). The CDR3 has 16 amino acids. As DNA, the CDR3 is TGTGCCACCAGCAGACCGCTAGCCACGGCCGCGGTCGAGCAGTACTTC. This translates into CATSRPLATAAVEQYF. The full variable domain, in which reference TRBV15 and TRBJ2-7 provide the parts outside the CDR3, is DAMVIQNPRYQVTQFGKPVTLSCSQTLNHNVMYWYQQKSSQAPKLLFHYYDKDFNNEADTPDNFQSRRPNTSFCFLDIRSPGLGDTAMYLCATSRPLATAAVEQYFGPGTRLTVT.

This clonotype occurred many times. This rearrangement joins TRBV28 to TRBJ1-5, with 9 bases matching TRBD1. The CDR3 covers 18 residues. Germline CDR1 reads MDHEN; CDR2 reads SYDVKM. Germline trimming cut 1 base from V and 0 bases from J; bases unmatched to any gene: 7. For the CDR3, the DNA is TGTGCCAGCAGTTTATTCTGGACAGGGGCGAATAGCAATCAGCCCCAGCATTTT. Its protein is CASSLFWTGANSNQPQHF.

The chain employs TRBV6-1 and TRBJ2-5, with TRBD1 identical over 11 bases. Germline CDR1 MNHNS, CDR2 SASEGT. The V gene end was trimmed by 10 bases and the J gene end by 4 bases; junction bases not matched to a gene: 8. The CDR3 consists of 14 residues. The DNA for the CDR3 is TGTGCCACCCACCGGGACAGGGGGTCAGAGACCCAGTACTTC. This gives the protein CATHRDRGSETQYF.

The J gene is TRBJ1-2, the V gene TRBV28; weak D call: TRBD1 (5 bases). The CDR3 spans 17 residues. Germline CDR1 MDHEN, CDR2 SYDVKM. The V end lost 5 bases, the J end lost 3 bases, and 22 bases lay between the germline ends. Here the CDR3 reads CASSHSLGIRGDYGYTF. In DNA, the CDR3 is TGTGCCAGCAGTCATAGCCTCGGCATCCGAGGGGACTATGGCTACACCTTC.

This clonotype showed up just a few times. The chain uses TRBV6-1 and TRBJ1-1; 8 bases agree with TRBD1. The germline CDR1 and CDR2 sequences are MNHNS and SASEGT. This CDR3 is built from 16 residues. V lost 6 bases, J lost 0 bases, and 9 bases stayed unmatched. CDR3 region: CASSTLGTGMNTEAFF. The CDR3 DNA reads TGTGCCAGCAGCACCCTCGGGACAGGAATGAACACTGAAGCTTTCTTT.

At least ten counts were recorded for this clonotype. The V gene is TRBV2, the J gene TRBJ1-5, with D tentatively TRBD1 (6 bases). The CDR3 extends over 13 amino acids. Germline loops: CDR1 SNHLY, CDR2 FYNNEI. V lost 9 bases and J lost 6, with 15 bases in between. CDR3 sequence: CASSNGGGQPQHF. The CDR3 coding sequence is TGTGCCAGTTCTAACGGGGGCGGTCAGCCCCAGCATTTT. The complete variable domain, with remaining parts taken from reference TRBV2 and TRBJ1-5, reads EPEVTQTPSHQVTQMGQEVILRCVPISNHLYFYWYRQILGQKVEFLVSFYNNEISEKSEIFDDQFSVERPDGSNFTLKIRSTKLEDSAMYFCASSNGGGQPQHFGDGTRLSIL.

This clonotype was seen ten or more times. The CDR3 sequence is CASSSRSNTEAFF. Here the CDR3 DNA reads TGTGCCAGCAGCTCTAGATCGAACACTGAAGCTTTCTTT. The J gene is TRBJ1-1, the V gene TRBV7-9, with D unclear. V lost 4 bases and J lost 1, with 7 bases in between. This CDR3 comprises 13 residues. From germline, CDR1 is SEHNR and CDR2 FQNEAQ (reference sequence).

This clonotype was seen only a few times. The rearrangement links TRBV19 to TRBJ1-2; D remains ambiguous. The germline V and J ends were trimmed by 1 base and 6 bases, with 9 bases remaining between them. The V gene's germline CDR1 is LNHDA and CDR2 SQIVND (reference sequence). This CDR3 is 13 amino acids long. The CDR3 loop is CASSIGRKDGYTF. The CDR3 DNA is TGTGCCAGTAGTATAGGTCGGAAAGATGGCTACACCTTC. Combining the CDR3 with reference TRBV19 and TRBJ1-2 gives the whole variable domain DGGITQSPKYLFRKEGQNVTLSCEQNLNHDAMYWYRQDPGQGLRLIYYSQIVNDFQKGDIAEGYSVSREKKESFPLTVTSAQKNPTAFYLCASSIGRKDGYTFGSGTRLTVV.

CDR3 amino acids: CASSLGSGGADNEQFF. CDR3 DNA sequence: TGTGCCAGCAGCTTAGGTAGCGGGGGGGCCGACAATGAGCAGTTCTTC. The chain links TRBV7-2 to TRBJ2-1, with 11 positions matching TRBD2. Germline-derived CDR1 and CDR2 are SGHTA and FQGNSA. The CDR3 contains 16 residues. The V segment lost 1 base and the J segment 5 bases; nucleotides outside the gene matches: 4.

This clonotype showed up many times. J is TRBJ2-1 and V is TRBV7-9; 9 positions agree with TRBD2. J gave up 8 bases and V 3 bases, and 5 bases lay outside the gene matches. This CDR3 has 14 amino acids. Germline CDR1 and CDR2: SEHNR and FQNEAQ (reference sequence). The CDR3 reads CASSFSGSDDEQFF. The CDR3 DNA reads TGTGCCAGCAGCTTTAGCGGGAGTGACGATGAGCAGTTCTTC. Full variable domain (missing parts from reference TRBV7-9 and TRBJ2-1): DTGVSQNPRHKITKRGQNVTFRCDPISEHNRLYWYRQTLGQGPEFLTYFQNEAQLEKSRLLSDRFSAERPKGSFSTLEIQRTEQGDSAMYLCASSFSGSDDEQFFGPGTRLTVL.

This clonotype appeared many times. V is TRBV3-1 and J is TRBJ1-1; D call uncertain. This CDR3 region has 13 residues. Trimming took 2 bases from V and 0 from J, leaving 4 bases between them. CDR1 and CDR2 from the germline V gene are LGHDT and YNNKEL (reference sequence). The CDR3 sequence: CASSQTMNTEAFF. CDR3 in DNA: TGTGCCAGCAGCCAAACAATGAACACTGAAGCTTTCTTT. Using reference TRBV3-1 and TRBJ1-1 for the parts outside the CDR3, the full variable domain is DTAVSQTPKYLVTQMGNDKSIKCEQNLGHDTMYWYKQDSKKFLKIMFSYNNKELIINETVPNRFSPKSPDKAHLNLHINSLELGDSAVYFCASSQTMNTEAFFGQGTRLTVV.

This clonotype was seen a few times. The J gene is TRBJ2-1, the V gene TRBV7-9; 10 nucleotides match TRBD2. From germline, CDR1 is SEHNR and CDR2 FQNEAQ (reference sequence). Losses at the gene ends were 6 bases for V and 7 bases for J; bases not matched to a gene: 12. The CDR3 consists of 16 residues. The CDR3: CASRDTAGTSVNEQFF. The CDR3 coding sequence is TGTGCCAGCAGGGATACCGCCGGGACTAGCGTGAATGAGCAGTTCTTC.

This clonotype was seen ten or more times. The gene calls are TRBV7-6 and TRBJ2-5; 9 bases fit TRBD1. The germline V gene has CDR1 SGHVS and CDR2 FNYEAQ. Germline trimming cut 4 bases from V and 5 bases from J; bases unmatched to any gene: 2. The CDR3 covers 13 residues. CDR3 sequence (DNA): TGTGCCAGCAGCTCCGGGACAGGGGAGACCCAGTACTTC. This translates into CASSSGTGETQYF.

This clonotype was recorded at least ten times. CDR3 in amino acids: CASSLDPMNTEAFF. The CDR3 coding sequence is TGTGCCAGCAGCTTAGATCCTATGAACACTGAAGCTTTCTTT. The J gene is TRBJ1-1, the V gene TRBV11-2; D call uncertain. The CDR3 spans 14 residues. Germline CDR1 SGHAT, CDR2 FQNNGV. V was shortened by 0 bases and J by 0 bases, with 5 bases between the two germline ends.

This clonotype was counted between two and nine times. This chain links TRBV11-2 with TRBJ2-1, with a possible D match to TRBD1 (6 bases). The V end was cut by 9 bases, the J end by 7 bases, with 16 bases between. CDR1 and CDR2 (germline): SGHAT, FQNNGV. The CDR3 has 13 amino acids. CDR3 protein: CASIGGRGNEQFF. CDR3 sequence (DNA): TGTGCCAGTATTGGGGGCAGGGGAAATGAGCAGTTCTTC.

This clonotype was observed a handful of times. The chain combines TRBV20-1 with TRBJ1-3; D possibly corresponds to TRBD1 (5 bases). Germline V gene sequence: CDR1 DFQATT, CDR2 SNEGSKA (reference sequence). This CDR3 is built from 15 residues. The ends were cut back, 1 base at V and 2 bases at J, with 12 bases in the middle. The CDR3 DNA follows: TGCAGTGCTAGAGGTGGGGCGGACCCTGGAAACACCATATATTTT. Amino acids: CSARGGADPGNTIYF.

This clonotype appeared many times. CDR3 sequence (DNA): TGCAGTGCTACCGGGAGACCAACTAATGAAAAACTGTTTTTT. Translated, it gives CSATGRPTNEKLFF. This chain connects TRBV20-1 to TRBJ1-4; D is unclear. The CDR3 has 14 amino acids. Trimming shortened V by 4 bases and J by 0 bases, and 9 bases separated the two germline ends. In germline, CDR1 is DFQATT, CDR2 SNEGSKA (reference sequence).

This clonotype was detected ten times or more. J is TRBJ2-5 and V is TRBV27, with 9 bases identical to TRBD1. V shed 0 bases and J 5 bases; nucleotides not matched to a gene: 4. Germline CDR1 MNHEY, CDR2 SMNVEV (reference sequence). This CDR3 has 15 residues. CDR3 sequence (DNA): TGTGCCAGCAGTTTATCCGGGACAGGGTCCGAGACCCAGTACTTC. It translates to CASSLSGTGSETQYF.

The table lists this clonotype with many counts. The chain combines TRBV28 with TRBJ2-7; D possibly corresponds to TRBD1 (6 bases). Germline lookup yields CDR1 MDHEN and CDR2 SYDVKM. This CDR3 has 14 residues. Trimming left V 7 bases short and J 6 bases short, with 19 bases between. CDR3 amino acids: CASTRGTSGLEQYF. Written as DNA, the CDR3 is TGTGCCAGCACCCGAGGGACATCAGGGCTCGAGCAGTACTTC.

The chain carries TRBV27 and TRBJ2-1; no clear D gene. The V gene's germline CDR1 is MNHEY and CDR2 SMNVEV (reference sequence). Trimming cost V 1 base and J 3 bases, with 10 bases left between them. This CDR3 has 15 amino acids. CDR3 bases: TGTGCCAGCAGTTTATGGTCCACCGACTACAATGAGCAGTTCTTC. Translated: CASSLWSTDYNEQFF.

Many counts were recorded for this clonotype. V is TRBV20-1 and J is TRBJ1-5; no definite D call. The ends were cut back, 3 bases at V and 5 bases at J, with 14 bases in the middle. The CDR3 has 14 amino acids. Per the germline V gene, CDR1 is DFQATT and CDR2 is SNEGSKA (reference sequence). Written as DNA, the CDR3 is TGCAGTGCTAGTCCCCCAGGTACCTATCAGCCCCAGCATTTT. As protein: CSASPPGTYQPQHF.

Here the CDR3 DNA reads TGTGCCACCAGCAGGGCAGGGGTTGCCGGGGTTGAAGCTTTCTTT. Translated: CATSRAGVAGVEAFF. The chain carries TRBV15 and TRBJ1-1, with D perhaps matching TRBD1 (6 bases). Trimming cost V 3 bases and J 7 bases, with 18 bases left between them. The CDR3 is made up of 15 amino acids. Germline V gives CDR1 LNHNV, CDR2 YYDKDF (reference sequence).

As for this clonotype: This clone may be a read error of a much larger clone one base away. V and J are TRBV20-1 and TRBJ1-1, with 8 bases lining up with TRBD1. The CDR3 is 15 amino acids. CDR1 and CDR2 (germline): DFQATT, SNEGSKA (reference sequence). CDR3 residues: CSASSRGRGDTKAFF. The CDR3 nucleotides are TGCAGTGCTAGTTCCAGGGGGCGCGGGGACACTAAAGCTTTCTTT.

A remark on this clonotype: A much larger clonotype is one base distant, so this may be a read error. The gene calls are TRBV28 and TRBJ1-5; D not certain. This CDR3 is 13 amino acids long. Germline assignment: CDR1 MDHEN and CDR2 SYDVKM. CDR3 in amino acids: CASRAPLNQPRHF. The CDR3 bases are TGTGCCAGCCGGGCCCCGCTCAATCAGCCCCGGCATTTT.